The 7 T cell receptor beta chains presented below share a single source sample, sequenced in a study of Ad26.COV2.S vaccination and SARS-CoV-2 variants. Assay used: immunoSEQ multiplex PCR; TCRdb lists only in-frame clones, some missing. This sample yields more than 300,000 clones, of which around 90% are seen a single time; roughly 6% belongs to the top ten. Treatment defined: around 19 received Ad26.COV2.S at low or high dose, single or two shots; 5 received placebo; per-sample allocation not given. The samples were gathered on day 63 after the first injection of vaccine or placebo. The sequences come from peripheral blood, collected in a trial of Ad26.COV2.S vaccine versus placebo. These receptors were obtained from a person aged 18-65 years who received the Ad26.COV2.S COVID-19 vaccine or a placebo.

The chain employs TRBV12-3 or TRBV12-4 and TRBJ1-2; D may be TRBD1 (5 bases). V shed 3 bases and J shed 8 bases, with 10 bases lying between them. There are 12 residues in the CDR3. The CDR3 is CASSFGGLGYTF. In nucleotides, the CDR3 is TGTGCCAGCAGTTTTGGGGGGTTAGGCTACACCTTC.

The gene calls are TRBV10-3 and TRBJ1-1, with a possible D match to TRBD1 (6 bases). The CDR3 contains 14 residues. Germline-derived CDR1 and CDR2 are ENHRY and SYGVKD. V was trimmed by 6 bases and J by 2 bases, leaving 13 bases between them. CDR3 DNA: TGTGCCATCAGCGGAACGGACAGAAACACTGAAGCTTTCTTT. Its translation: CAISGTDRNTEAFF.

This rearrangement joins TRBV6-5 to TRBJ1-3, with TRBD1 matching 7 bases. This CDR3 has 14 residues. With V trimmed by 8 bases and J by 5 bases, 9 bases remained unmatched. Germline assignment: CDR1 MNHEY and CDR2 SVGAGI. The CDR3 nucleotides read TGTGCCAGCGGCAGGGGGGATCGTCGAAACACCATATATTTT. Its protein product is CASGRGDRRNTIYF.

The chain employs TRBV18 and TRBJ1-1; D remains unclear. The CDR3 covers 14 residues. CDR1 is KGHSH and CDR2 is LQKENI in the germline V gene. The ends were cut back, 2 bases at V and 0 bases at J, with 7 bases in the middle. CDR3 DNA sequence: TGTGCCAGCTCACCATACGAAATGAACACTGAAGCTTTCTTT. Its protein is CASSPYEMNTEAFF.

This chain links TRBV6-2 or TRBV6-3 with TRBJ1-3; D remains ambiguous. V was shortened by 2 bases and J by 2 bases, with 7 bases between the two germline ends. This CDR3 comprises 14 residues. Germline loops: CDR1 MNHEY, CDR2 SVGEGT. The CDR3 here is CASSYHDPGNTIYF. The CDR3 nucleotides are TGTGCCAGCAGTTACCATGATCCTGGAAACACCATATATTTT.

The chain carries TRBV10-3 and TRBJ1-2, with D possibly matching TRBD1 (6 bases). The V end was cut by 6 bases, the J end by 3 bases, with 14 bases between. The germline gives CDR1 ENHRY, CDR2 SYGVKD. This CDR3 is 14 amino acids long. The DNA of the CDR3 is TGTGCCATCAGCACAGGGTTATCTGACTATGGCTACACCTTC. It encodes CAISTGLSDYGYTF.

V and J are TRBV11-3 and TRBJ2-1, with D perhaps TRBD1 or TRBD2 (6 bases each). Germline CDR1 is SGHNT and CDR2 is YENEEA. Trimming shortened V by 5 bases and J by 8 bases, and 19 bases separated the two germline ends. This CDR3 has 15 residues. CDR3 loop: CASSRLGGTWDEQFF. Written as DNA, the CDR3 is TGTGCCAGCAGCCGGCTCGGGGGCACCTGGGATGAGCAGTTCTTC.